Each of the 32 T cell receptor beta chains below was sequenced from the same sample in a study of T-cell memory formation after mild COVID-19. Each CDR3 protein is one row after TCRdb ran MiXCR on the 5' RACE reads. The table lists over 250,000 distinct CDR3 sequences, roughly 15% of them singletons. Sample: PBMCs or a T cell subset sorted from them (not recorded which). These receptors all come from a man between 18 and 35 years old who had mild COVID-19 (a few samples of this study predate the infection). Cell type and time point are not known.

This clonotype was found many times. The chain combines TRBV5-1 with TRBJ2-1; no firm D call. The CDR3 is 11 amino acids. V was pared by 4 bases and J by 5 bases, with 4 bases between. Germline V CDR1 and CDR2: SGHRS, YFSETQ. CDR3: CASSRDNEQFF. The CDR3 coding sequence is TGCGCCAGCAGCCGAGACAATGAGCAGTTCTTC.

The DNA for the CDR3 is TGTGCCAGCAGCAAAGTGGGTAGACAGGGGCCGAATCTGACTGAAGCTTTCTTT. It specifies CASSKVGRQGPNLTEAFF. The V gene is TRBV21-1, the J gene TRBJ1-1; the D call of TRBD1 is as the table states it, not checked on the DNA. TRBV21-1 is listed as a pseudogene. This CDR3 has 18 residues.

The rearrangement links TRBV28 to TRBJ1-6; 8 bases are shared with TRBD1. CDR1 and CDR2 from the germline V gene are MDHEN and SYDVKM. Germline trimming cut 0 bases from V and 7 bases from J; bases unmatched to any gene: 8. The CDR3 consists of 17 residues. The CDR3 reads CASSLWGPGQVNSPLHF. CDR3 DNA: TGTGCCAGCAGTTTATGGGGCCCGGGACAGGTGAATTCACCCCTCCACTTT. Complete variable domain (other parts from reference TRBV28 and TRBJ1-6): DVKVTQSSRYLVKRTGEKVFLECVQDMDHENMFWYRQDPGLGLRLIYFSYDVKMKEKGDIPEGYSVSREKKERFSLILESASTNQTSMYLCASSLWGPGQVNSPLHFGNGTRLTVT.

The gene calls are TRBV30 and TRBJ1-2, with D maybe TRBD1 (5 bases). Germline CDR1 GTSNPN, CDR2 SVGIG (reference sequence). Trimming removed 0 bases at V and 7 bases at J, with 6 bases between. CDR3 length equals 11 residues. DNA for the CDR3: TGTGCCTGGAGTGTGGGGGGTGGCTACACCTTC. Amino acids: CAWSVGGGYTF.

The chain is built from TRBV6-2 or TRBV6-3 and TRBJ2-1; tentatively, D is TRBD1 (5 bases). Germline V gene sequence: CDR1 MNHEY, CDR2 SVGEGT. This CDR3 comprises 14 residues. V shed 0 bases and J shed 9 bases, with 12 bases lying between them. The CDR3 sequence: CASSYSTRAGEQFF. CDR3 bases: TGTGCCAGCAGTTACTCGACCAGGGCCGGTGAGCAGTTCTTC.

This clonotype was detected only a few times. This chain links TRBV7-2 with TRBJ1-5; no clear D. The V end lost 3 bases, the J end lost 6 bases, and 9 bases lay between the germline ends. Per the germline V gene, CDR1 is SGHTA and CDR2 is FQGNSA. This CDR3 is built from 13 residues. This CDR3 reads CASSFEGSQPQHF. The CDR3 bases are TGTGCCAGCAGCTTCGAGGGATCTCAGCCCCAGCATTTT.

This CDR3 is CSARVNLHANTGELFF. CDR3 in DNA: TGCAGTGCTAGAGTTAACTTACACGCGAACACCGGGGAGCTGTTTTTT. The chain links TRBV20-1 to TRBJ2-2; D gene unclear. CDR1 is DFQATT, CDR2 SNEGSKA, per germline (reference sequence). Deletions cut 1 base from V and 0 bases from J, with 12 bases between. The CDR3 sequence is 16 residues long.

This clonotype was counted a few times. The rearrangement joins TRBV6-2 or TRBV6-3 to TRBJ1-1; 7 bases are a match to TRBD1. The germline gives CDR1 MNHEY, CDR2 SVGEGT. The V gene end was trimmed by 8 bases and the J gene end by 10 bases; junction bases not matched to a gene: 13. CDR3 length: 13 residues. The CDR3 DNA follows: TGTGCCAGCCGAACTTTGAGGGGGCGTGGAGCTTTCTTT. It specifies CASRTLRGRGAFF.

This clonotype has more than one count but fewer than ten. This chain joins TRBV24-1 and TRBJ2-3; 7 nucleotides align to TRBD1. The CDR3 covers 14 residues. Trimming at V came to 7 bases and at J to 1 base, leaving 4 bases not matched to a gene. Germline assignment: CDR1 KGHDR and CDR2 SFDVKD. The CDR3 coding sequence is TGTGCCACCAGCTTTACAGGGGGCACAGATACGCAGTATTTT. Translated, it gives CATSFTGGTDTQYF.

This clonotype has a count of ten or more. The chain recombines TRBV12-3 or TRBV12-4 with TRBJ1-1; D remains ambiguous. The ends were cut back, 7 bases at V and 2 bases at J, with 11 bases in the middle. This CDR3 spans 13 amino acids. The CDR3 reads CASKQPPNTEAFF. CDR3 in DNA: TGTGCCAGCAAACAGCCCCCAAACACTGAAGCTTTCTTT.

This clonotype was picked up many times. This sequence joins TRBV12-3 or TRBV12-4 and TRBJ2-7, with 9 bases fitting TRBD2. The ends lost 5 bases at V and 3 bases at J; junction bases unmatched: 5. The CDR3 totals 14 residues. The CDR3 region has the DNA TGTGCCAGCAGTCCGACTAGCGGACTCTACGAGCAGTACTTC. As protein: CASSPTSGLYEQYF.

This clonotype was recorded a few times. The V gene is TRBV20-1, the J gene TRBJ2-7; 8 bases line up with TRBD1. The CDR3 is made up of 15 amino acids. The germline CDR1 and CDR2 sequences are DFQATT and SNEGSKA (reference sequence). V was pared by 2 bases and J by 4 bases, with 10 bases of the junction left unmatched. This CDR3 is CSARPRRTGRYEQYF. DNA for the CDR3: TGCAGTGCTAGACCCCGCCGGACAGGGCGATACGAGCAGTACTTC.

This clonotype was detected only a few times. The V and J genes are TRBV6-5 and TRBJ1-1; a possible D gene is TRBD1 (5 bases). Germline CDR1 and CDR2: MNHEY and SVGAGI. The CDR3 sequence is 16 residues long. Between the trimmed V and J ends, which lost 0 bases and 2 bases, there was a span of 13 bases. Here the CDR3 reads CASSYSFWGSNTEAFF. CDR3 DNA sequence: TGTGCCAGCAGTTACTCGTTCTGGGGCTCTAACACTGAAGCTTTCTTT.

The chain uses TRBV30 and TRBJ1-5, with TRBD1 as a possible D gene (6 bases). The CDR3 loop spans 16 amino acids. Germline V lookup: CDR1 GTSNPN, CDR2 SVGIG (reference sequence). The V end was cut by 0 bases, the J end by 0 bases, with 12 bases between. The CDR3 protein is CAWSVPWTVSNQPQHF. The CDR3 DNA follows: TGTGCCTGGAGTGTACCGTGGACAGTTAGCAATCAGCCCCAGCATTTT.

A few counts support this clonotype. The rearrangement joins TRBV27 to TRBJ2-1; 8 positions match TRBD2. The CDR3 contains 14 residues. The germline gives CDR1 MNHEY, CDR2 SMNVEV (reference sequence). V dropped 3 bases and J dropped 8; count of bases not matched to a gene: 6. CDR3 amino acids: CASSLAGGFDEQFF. In nucleotides, the CDR3 is TGTGCCAGCAGTTTGGCGGGGGGTTTTGATGAGCAGTTCTTC.

This clonotype was observed many times. This rearrangement joins TRBV4-1 to TRBJ2-4; D might be TRBD2 (5 bases). Trimming took off 10 bases at V and 1 base at J, with 20 bases between the two ends. This CDR3 is built from 16 residues. Germline CDR1 MGHRA, CDR2 YSYEKL. CDR3 sequence: CATSGAGFLAKNIQYF. The CDR3 DNA sequence: TGCGCCACCTCGGGTGCGGGCTTTCTGGCCAAAAACATTCAGTACTTC.

This clonotype was seen more than once but under ten times. The chain combines TRBV5-1 with TRBJ2-3; D is ambiguous. Germline V gene data show CDR1 as SGHRS and CDR2 as YFSETQ. Trimming removed 3 bases at V and 1 base at J, with 18 bases between. The CDR3 extends over 17 amino acids. CDR3 nucleotide sequence: TGCGCCAGCAGCTCGGCCAGCACCCTCGGTGGCACAGATACGCAGTATTTT. This codes for CASSSASTLGGTDTQYF.

V is TRBV12-3 or TRBV12-4 and J is TRBJ1-1; possibly TRBD1 for D (6 bases). The ends were cut back, 4 bases at V and 7 bases at J, with 16 bases in the middle. The CDR3 has 14 amino acids. The chain's CDR3 is CASSSWTGAGEAFF. The DNA for the CDR3 is TGTGCCAGCAGTTCCTGGACGGGGGCAGGTGAAGCTTTCTTT.

This chain joins TRBV5-1 and TRBJ1-6; 7 bases line up with TRBD1. CDR1 and CDR2 (germline): SGHRS, YFSETQ. Trimming took 5 bases from V and 8 from J; bases not matched to a gene: 4. The length of the CDR3 is 13 residues. As DNA, the CDR3 is TGCGCCAGCAGACGACAGGGTGATTCACCCCTCCACTTT. Its translation is CASRRQGDSPLHF.

The gene calls are TRBV7-8 and TRBJ2-1; D uncertain. Germline V gene data show CDR1 as SGHVS and CDR2 as FQNEAQ. V gave up 5 bases and J gave up 0 bases, with 14 bases separating them. This CDR3 has 16 amino acids. CDR3 sequence reads: CASSHQGRSSYNEQFF. CDR3 coding DNA: TGTGCCAGCAGCCATCAAGGACGGAGCTCCTACAATGAGCAGTTCTTC.

The gene calls are TRBV29-1 and TRBJ2-1; D remains ambiguous. The CDR3 consists of 12 residues. The V end lost 6 bases, the J end lost 9 bases, and 15 bases lay between the germline ends. Germline values: CDR1 SQVTM, CDR2 ANQGSEA. CDR3 loop: CSVLPRKPEQFF. In DNA, the CDR3 is TGCAGCGTGCTGCCGAGAAAACCTGAGCAGTTCTTC.

The chain recombines TRBV5-1 with TRBJ1-1; D ambiguous. The CDR3 consists of 14 residues. CDR1 and CDR2 from the germline V gene are SGHRS and YFSETQ. Trimming took off 4 bases at V and 1 base at J, with 11 bases between the two ends. This chain's CDR3 is CASSPQVGNTEAFF. CDR3 in DNA: TGCGCCAGCAGCCCCCAGGTGGGGAACACTGAAGCTTTCTTT.

V gene TRBV7-2 combines with J gene TRBJ1-5; 7 nucleotides line up with TRBD1. CDR3 length: 16 residues. The germline V gene encodes CDR1 SGHTA and CDR2 FQGNSA. V trimming: 1 base; J trimming: 6 bases; junction bases outside the gene matches: 9. CDR3 in amino acids: CASSLDTGASVQPQHF. The CDR3 region has the DNA TGTGCCAGCAGCTTAGACACAGGGGCTTCGGTTCAGCCCCAGCATTTT.

Worth noting for this clonotype: An end of the junction differs from the germline gene, which may be a read error. This chain connects TRBV6-5 to TRBJ2-3; TRBD2 might be the D (5 bases). Germline V gene data show CDR1 as MNHEY and CDR2 as SVGAGI. This CDR3 is 17 amino acids long. The CDR3 loop reads CASTTHLVGVSTDTQYF. The CDR3 DNA follows: TGTGCCAGCACCACCCACCTGGTCGGGGTTAGCACAGACACGCAGTATTTT.

The chain joins TRBV29-1 to TRBJ2-2; no clear D gene. The CDR3 has 15 residues. Germline V gives CDR1 SQVTM, CDR2 ANQGSEA. V was cut by 1 base and J by 2 bases, with 11 bases left in between. For the CDR3, the DNA is TGCAGCGTTGAAGTCGGTGGGATAAACACCGGGGAGCTGTTTTTT. Translating it yields CSVEVGGINTGELFF.

The rearrangement joins TRBV7-9 to TRBJ1-5; TRBD1 is a possible D gene (5 bases). Germline assignment: CDR1 SEHNR and CDR2 FQNEAQ (reference sequence). There are 13 residues in the CDR3. The germline V and J ends were trimmed by 4 bases and 14 bases, with 18 bases remaining between them. CDR3: CASSSPNSQGEHF. The CDR3 coding sequence is TGTGCCAGCAGCTCCCCCAACTCTCAGGGAGAGCATTTT.

The chain uses TRBV5-4 and TRBJ2-3, with TRBD1 identical over 9 bases. The junction had 8 bases not matched to a gene; V was cut back by 3 bases and J by 3 bases. The V gene's germline CDR1 is SGHNT and CDR2 YYREEE (reference sequence). CDR3 length: 16 residues. In nucleotides, the CDR3 is TGTGCCAGCAGCTCGGGACAGGGTTGGTTAACAGATACGCAGTATTTT. Translating it yields CASSSGQGWLTDTQYF.

This clonotype occurred a few times. This chain joins TRBV11-1 and TRBJ2-3; D is unclear. The germline CDR1 and CDR2 sequences are SGHAT and FQDESV (reference sequence). V shed 4 bases and J shed 2 bases, with 13 bases lying between them. This CDR3 contains 15 residues. The CDR3 DNA is TGTGCCAGCAGCTACTACCCCGACCACACAGATACGCAGTATTTT. Translation gives CASSYYPDHTDTQYF.

This chain uses TRBV9 with TRBJ2-7; 8 nucleotides line up with TRBD2. The germline V gene encodes CDR1 SGDLS and CDR2 YYNGEE. This CDR3 spans 14 amino acids. The V and J ends lost 3 bases and 5 bases, in that order; junction bases with no gene match: 7. The CDR3 DNA sequence: TGTGCCAGCAGCGGGGCGGGGGGCCGTCACGAGCAGTACTTC. Residues: CASSGAGGRHEQYF.

This clonotype was seen only a few times. For the CDR3, the DNA is TGTGCCAGCAGCTTGGGTCCTTCGGGACAGGTTGCTGAAGCTTTCTTT. Its protein product is CASSLGPSGQVAEAFF. This chain links TRBV5-6 with TRBJ1-1; 8 bases map to TRBD1. Germline-derived CDR1 and CDR2 are SGHDT and YYEEEE. CDR3 size: 16 residues. V dropped 0 bases and J dropped 6; count of bases not matched to a gene: 10.

This clonotype appeared many times. The rearrangement links TRBV7-2 to TRBJ1-5, with a weak D call TRBD1 (6 bases). The CDR3 totals 14 residues. V dropped 2 bases and J dropped 7 bases, with 12 bases sitting between them. In germline, CDR1 is SGHTA, CDR2 FQGNSA. The CDR3 DNA sequence: TGTGCCAGCAGCTTACCCCTAACAGGGCAGCCCCAGCATTTT. Translating gives CASSLPLTGQPQHF.

The chain is built from TRBV23-1 and TRBJ2-1, with a possible D match to TRBD2 (5 bases). TRBV23-1 is identified as an open reading frame with a role that is uncertain. The V end lost 3 bases, the J end lost 9 bases, and 12 bases lay between the germline ends. The CDR3 has 13 amino acids. The CDR3 DNA follows: TGCGCCAGCAGTCACTTGCGGGCCCTTGAGCAGTTCTTC. This translates into CASSHLRALEQFF.